Following are 10 T cell receptor beta chains from one sample sequenced in a study of blood T cells in healthy people across ages. For the second PCR, which ran for roughly 7 to 11 cycles, a sample-barcoded 5' primer and a J-beta primer mix were used. TCRdb recomputed calls from the 5' RACE reads with MiXCR, one row per CDR3 protein. The table includes hundreds of thousands of distinct CDR3 sequences, 40% to 45% detected once. Sequencing was done on a sample of blood. These receptors were collected from an elderly man in good health.

The chain couples TRBV5-1 to TRBJ2-1; perhaps TRBD2 as D (7 bases). The length of the CDR3 is 16 residues. The germline V and J ends were trimmed by 6 bases and 7 bases, with 23 bases remaining between them. Germline loops: CDR1 SGHRS, CDR2 YFSETQ. The CDR3: CASTLEGGTILNEQFF. The CDR3 coding sequence is TGCGCCAGCACACTAGAGGGGGGGACGATTCTGAATGAGCAGTTCTTC.

Comments on this clonotype: A much larger clone differs by one base, so this may be a read error. This rearrangement joins TRBV28 to TRBJ2-7; 7 nucleotides match TRBD1. Trimming at V came to 6 bases and at J to 1 base, leaving 9 bases not matched to a gene. The CDR3 covers 15 residues. CDR1 is MDHEN and CDR2 is SYDVKM in the germline V gene. In nucleotides, the CDR3 is TGTGCCAGCAGACCGACAGGGTACACTTCCTACGAGCAGTACTTC. Protein: CASRPTGYTSYEQYF.

This clonotype was counted only a few times. The V and J genes are TRBV7-2 and TRBJ1-4, with D possibly being TRBD1 (5 bases). CDR3 size: 22 residues. CDR1 is SGHTA, CDR2 FQGNSA, per germline. V lost 0 bases to trimming and J lost 0 bases, with 26 bases between them. CDR3 DNA sequence: TGTGCCAGCAGCTTAGCAAGAACGGGCAGGGTCGGGCCTACTGCAACTAATGAAAAACTGTTTTTT. Encoded protein: CASSLARTGRVGPTATNEKLFF.

The chain employs TRBV7-2 and TRBJ2-1; 10 positions match TRBD2. The CDR3 is made up of 18 amino acids. Trimming cost V 2 bases and J 0 bases; bases outside gene matches: 7. Per germline, CDR1 SGHTA and CDR2 FQGNSA. The CDR3 reads CASSLLLVAGGSYNEQFF. CDR3 nucleotide sequence: TGTGCCAGCAGCTTACTCTTGGTAGCGGGAGGCTCCTACAATGAGCAGTTCTTC.

As to this clonotype: The junction departs from the called germline gene at one end, perhaps through a read error. The chain recombines TRBV7-9 with TRBJ1-4; D ambiguous. This CDR3 is 15 amino acids long. CDR1 is SEHNR and CDR2 is FQNEAQ in the germline V gene (reference sequence). CDR3 DNA: TGTGCCAGCAGCTTGGACGGAGGGTCGAGTGAAAAACTGATTTTT. Protein product: CASSLDGGSSEKLIF.

The chain carries TRBV6-6 and TRBJ1-6; TRBD1 might be the D (5 bases). Per the germline V gene, CDR1 is MNHNY and CDR2 is SVGAGI (reference sequence). V gave up 7 bases and J gave up 10 bases, with 20 bases separating them. This CDR3 is built from 15 residues. This CDR3 is CASTQGFSGSSPLHF. The CDR3 DNA sequence: TGTGCCAGCACCCAAGGATTTTCAGGGTCCTCACCCCTCCACTTT.

The chain carries TRBV30 and TRBJ2-2; D gene ambiguous. Trimming removed 3 bases from V and 1 base from J, with 6 bases in between. The CDR3 contains 13 residues. CDR1 GTSNPN and CDR2 SVGIG come from the germline V gene (reference sequence). CDR3 bases: TGTGCCTGGAGGAGCCAGAACACCGGGGAGCTGTTTTTT. Protein: CAWRSQNTGELFF.

The V gene is TRBV20-1, the J gene TRBJ2-1; 13 bases agree with TRBD2. J gave up 7 bases and V 3 bases, and 9 bases lay outside the gene matches. The V gene's germline CDR1 is DFQATT and CDR2 SNEGSKA (reference sequence). The CDR3 has 16 amino acids. As DNA, the CDR3 is TGCAGTGCTAGCTTACTAGCGGGAGGGTGGAATAATGAGCAGTTCTTC. Residues: CSASLLAGGWNNEQFF.

The chain has TRBV6-2 or TRBV6-3 and TRBJ1-1; 11 bases map to TRBD1. V shed 6 bases and J 4 bases; nucleotides not matched to a gene: 7. This CDR3 is 15 amino acids long. CDR1 and CDR2 (germline): MNHEY, SVGEGT. In DNA form, the CDR3 reads TGTGCCAGCAGCGGACAGGGGGCAGGGATCACTGAAGCTTTCTTT. It is translated as CASSGQGAGITEAFF.

J is TRBJ2-4 and V is TRBV15, with no clear D. TRBJ2-7 explains the end of the DNA better; the J call may be wrong. This CDR3 comprises 13 residues. The germline V gene has CDR1 LNHNV and CDR2 YYDKDF (reference sequence). The CDR3 sequence: CATSRDQSDEQYF. In DNA, the CDR3 is TGTGCCACCAGCAGAGATCAGTCCGACGAGCAGTACTTC.